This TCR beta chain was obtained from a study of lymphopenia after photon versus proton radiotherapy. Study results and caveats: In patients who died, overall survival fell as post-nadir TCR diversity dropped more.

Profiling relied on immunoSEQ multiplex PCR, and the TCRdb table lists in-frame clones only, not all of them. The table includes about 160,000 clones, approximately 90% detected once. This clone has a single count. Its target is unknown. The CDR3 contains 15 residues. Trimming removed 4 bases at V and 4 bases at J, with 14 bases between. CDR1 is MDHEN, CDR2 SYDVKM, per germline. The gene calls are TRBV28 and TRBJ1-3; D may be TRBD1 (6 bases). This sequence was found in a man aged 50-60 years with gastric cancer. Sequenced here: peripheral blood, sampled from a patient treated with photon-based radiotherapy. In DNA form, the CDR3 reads TGTGCCAGCAGTTCCCCCAAGGGGGTAGGAAACACCATATATTTT. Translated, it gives CASSSPKGVGNTIYF.